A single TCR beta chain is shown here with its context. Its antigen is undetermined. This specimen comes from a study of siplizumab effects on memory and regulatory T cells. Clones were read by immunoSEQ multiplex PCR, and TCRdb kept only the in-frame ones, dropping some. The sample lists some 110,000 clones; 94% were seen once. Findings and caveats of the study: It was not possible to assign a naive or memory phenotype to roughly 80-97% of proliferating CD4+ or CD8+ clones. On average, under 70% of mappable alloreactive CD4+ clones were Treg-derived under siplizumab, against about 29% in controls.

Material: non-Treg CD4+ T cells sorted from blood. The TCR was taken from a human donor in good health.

The DNA of the CDR3 is TGTGCCAGCAGCGTAGAGGGCGCCTTTAAAGGGGAGCTGTTTTTT. Its protein product is CASSVEGAFKGELFF. The chain employs TRBV9 and TRBJ2-2; no clear D. The germline V and J ends were trimmed by 0 bases and 8 bases, with 14 bases remaining between them. Germline CDR1 reads SGDLS; CDR2 reads YYNGEE. The CDR3 length is 15 residues.